This TCR beta chain was profiled in a study of regulatory T cells in long-lasting Graves disease. Study conclusions and caveats: Having few samples may have compromised the accuracy. TCR diversity was lower in persistent Graves' patients (versus newly diagnosed ones).

V trimming: 8 bases; J trimming: 1 base; junction bases outside the gene matches: 7. The germline V gene has CDR1 SNHLY and CDR2 FYNNEI. The CDR3 covers 14 residues. A remark on this clonotype: Antigen: not known.

This sample's time point: persistent/refractory GD, antithyroid drugs over 5 years with positive TRAb. PBMCs were the source of the RNA used for TCR sequencing. iRepertoire HTBI primers and Arm-PCR of CDR3 regions built TCR beta libraries. In the authors' workflow: Overall, samples carried over 60 TRBV and 15 or so TRBJ segments. Via MiXCR, TCRdb re-called the multiplex PCR reads, giving one row per CDR3 protein. What appears here as the V and J calls and clone size reflects TCRdb's work, not the paper's. The sample includes over 450,000 distinct CDR3 sequences, under 25% of them seen just once. Source: peripheral blood mononuclear cells (PBMCs), taken when the disease was refractory, from a patient treated with antithyroid drugs. This chain links TRBV2 with TRBJ2-5; TRBD2 matches 7 bases. The source of this sequence is a female donor with Graves disease. CDR3 amino acids: CASASGETQETQYF. In nucleotides, the CDR3 is TGTGCCAGCGCAAGCGGGGAGACCCAAGAGACCCAGTACTTC.